This TCR beta chain came from a study of T cell responses to AZD1222 COVID-19 vaccine. Study-wide points: In the spike-specific TCR repertoire, nearly half reportedly target unmutated variant regions. Clonal diversity was possibly underestimated, and white British individuals and females predominated among donors.

This table comes from immunoSEQ multiplex PCR, and its TCRdb copy is limited to in-frame clones, with some not included. The repertoire has about 150,000 clones, around nine tenths of them found once; the top ten carry less than 5.5%. Points on this clone: Its specificity is unknown.

The sample in question was peripheral blood, obtained on day 0 of AZD1222 vaccination. This receptor was identified in an adult in good health.

CDR3 nucleotides: TGTGCCAGTAGTATCGGGTTGAGTGGGACAGGGGTGTCGGAGACCCAGTACTTC. The encoded protein is CASSIGLSGTGVSETQYF. The V call is TRBV19, the J call TRBJ2-5, with TRBD1 identical over 10 bases. V gave up 3 bases and J gave up 5 bases; unmatched junction bases: 15. Germline loops: CDR1 LNHDA, CDR2 SQIVND (reference sequence). The CDR3 sequence is 18 residues long.